The clone carrying this T cell receptor beta chain was counted many times. Germline V gene sequence: CDR1 SGHTA, CDR2 FQGNSA. The CDR3 contains 14 residues. J was trimmed by 1 base and V by 5 bases; bases with no gene match: 5. The entry originates in a study of T cell repertoires in cytomegalovirus infection. TCRdb passed the reads through MiXCR, listing each CDR3 protein once. The data contain hundreds of thousands of distinct CDR3 sequences, roughly 35% of them singletons. The gene calls are TRBV7-2 and TRBJ2-7, with 7 bases lining up with TRBD2. The sequence was collected from a human donor in good health (CMV status not recorded). Some clones in this sample may be carry-over from other donors' samples. The source material was PBMCs. The CDR3 region is CASSRDYNSYEQYF. As DNA, the CDR3 is TGTGCCAGCAGCCGGGACTACAATTCCTACGAGCAGTACTTC.